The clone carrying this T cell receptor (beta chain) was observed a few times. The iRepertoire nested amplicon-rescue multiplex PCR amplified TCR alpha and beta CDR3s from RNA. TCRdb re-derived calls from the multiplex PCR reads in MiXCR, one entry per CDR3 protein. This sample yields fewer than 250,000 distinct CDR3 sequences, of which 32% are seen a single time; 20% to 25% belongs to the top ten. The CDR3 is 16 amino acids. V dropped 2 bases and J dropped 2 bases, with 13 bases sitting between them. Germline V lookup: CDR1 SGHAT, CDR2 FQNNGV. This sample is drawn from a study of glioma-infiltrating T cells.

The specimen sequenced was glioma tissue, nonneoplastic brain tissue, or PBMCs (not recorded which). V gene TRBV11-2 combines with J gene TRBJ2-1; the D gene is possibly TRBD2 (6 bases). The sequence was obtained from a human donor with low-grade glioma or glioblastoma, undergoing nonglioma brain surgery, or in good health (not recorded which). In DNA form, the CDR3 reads TGTGCCAGCAGCTTAAGCTTAGCGGTAACCTACAATGAGCAGTTCTTC. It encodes CASSLSLAVTYNEQFF. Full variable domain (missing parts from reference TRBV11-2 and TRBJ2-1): EAGVAQSPRYKIIEKRQSVAFWCNPISGHATLYWYQQILGQGPKLLIQFQNNGVVDDSQLPKDRFSAERLKGVDSTLKIQPAKLEDSAVYLCASSLSLAVTYNEQFFGPGTRLTVL.